The subject of this entry is one T cell receptor (beta chain). Its cognate antigen has yet to be identified. Qualities for individual bases were not recorded, and no much larger clone is one base off. The sample belongs to a study of cytotoxic CD8 clonotypes in ibrutinib-treated CLL (dated by TCRdb to the early 2020s). Describing the broader study: The cohort was composed of some twelve relapsed/refractory and about 15 treatment-naive patients; IGHV unmutated status was identified in about 17 patients. Every sample from remission and from progressive disease was obtained while the patients were still on ibrutinib. Samples averaged approximately 260,000 productive templates and some 91,000 productive rearrangements. Samples at response were collected after a median of roughly twelve months of treatment, with a range of roughly 6 to 40 months. Longitudinal samples were obtainable from about 30% of the roughly 86 participants in the trial. Cryopreserved peripheral blood mononuclear cells were collected at three points: before therapy, at response, and at either sustained remission or disease progression. Partial responses were observed in roughly 24 patients and complete responses in 2; after a median follow-up of roughly 72 months, remission was maintained in around 14 patients and progression was observed in approximately 12. What the authors observed across the whole study: Baseline clonality was found to be higher than that of age-matched healthy donors and was strongly correlated with circulating CD8+ T-cell counts. Public clonotypes were found to be uncommon and were observed to contract or remain stable during treatment; the increase in clonality was shown to reflect expansion of private clonotypes at ibrutinib response. Sampling times were not matched between patients in sustained remission and patients whose disease was progressing, and lymph node repertoires were not examined. Clonality increased at ibrutinib response, stayed stable in sustained remission, and fell back toward baseline at progression.

A MiSeq instrument was used for deep resolution sequencing, which targeted depths ranging from 1 in 1 million up to 1 in 200,000 T cells, with coverage averaging 10x for each clonotype. The immunoSEQ hsTCRB Kit was used to generate the TCR beta libraries. As for the original processing: ImmunoSEQ Data Assistant and ImmunoSEQ Analyzer were used for data analysis, and V, D and J genes were assigned according to IMGT definitions. Clonality, which ranges from 0 to 1, was calculated by subtracting the normalized Shannon entropy of productive rearrangement frequencies from one. Only overrepresented clonotypes making up at least 0.05% of each patient's repertoire were included in the public clonotype analysis. Thirteen age-matched healthy donor repertoires from immuneACCESS were used as controls for clonality. Held by TCRdb, this immuneACCESS table contains in-frame sequences only and omits some clones. Under half of the omission traces to an unresolved V gene where checked; the cause of the rest is unknown. Clone size and the V and J calls come from that table; the DNA yielded D and trimming. The sample table shows approximately 130,000 clones, and around four fifths are seen once. Roughly 3.5% of the sample belongs to the ten largest clones.

This specimen's time point label, per the study, means: approximately 25 months on ibrutinib. For TCR beta library preparation, approximately 2 micrograms of genomic DNA was extracted from cryopreserved PBMCs. Longitudinal blood samples from CLL patients receiving ibrutinib monotherapy were subjected to high-throughput TCR beta sequencing. Patients were enrolled in a phase 2 open-label single-center ibrutinib monotherapy trial. V loses 5 bases of germline sequence and J loses 5 bases, and the interval between the two ends is 21 bases. The germline V gene provides CDR1 SGHAT and CDR2 FQNNGV. The CDR3 holds 16 amino acids from the cysteine to the phenylalanine. Solely the CDR3 DNA is kept, with 48 bases framed from the first base.

This receptor was identified in a human donor with chronic lymphocytic leukemia. The chain couples TRBV11-2 to TRBJ1-2; matching of 5 bases hints at TRBD1 as the D gene. The source material was PBMCs, sampled after 24 months of ibrutinib treatment. The DNA sequence is as follows: TGTGCCAGCAGCCCTATAAGGCAGGGAAGGGCATATGGCTACACCTTC. This codes for CASSPIRQGRAYGYTF.